This T cell receptor (beta chain) appears in the sequencing data of a study of HIV-infected children after antiretroviral therapy interruption. Study overall: Continuous-treatment samples came from weeks 0, 48 and 150. General observations from the study: The CD45RA+ naive sort may contain some EMRA or stem memory cells.

Per the germline V gene, CDR1 is SQVTM and CDR2 is ANQGSEA. Trimming stripped 4 bases from V and 0 bases from J, with 7 bases between. The CDR3 covers 14 residues. Documented treatment: PENTA 11 planned treatment interruption arm or continuous ART arm. RNA-based 3' RACE libraries used unique molecular identifiers. TCRdb re-analysed the 3' RACE reads in MiXCR, keeping a single row per CDR3 protein. The sample consists of around 47,000 distinct CDR3 sequences, roughly 4.5% of them appearing once. This clonotype came up many times. What it binds is not known. The chain carries TRBV29-1 and TRBJ2-6; D uncertain. The clonotype comes from a pool of human donors with HIV. The sample here was CD45RA+ CD4+ T cells from PBMCs, pooled from several time points, taken from a donor given antiretroviral therapy, either interrupted or continuous. Subset defined: naive CD4+ CD45RA+ CD45RO- T cells. The CDR3 here is CSVGQSSGANVLTF. The CDR3 bases are TGCAGCGTTGGTCAGTCCTCTGGGGCCAACGTCCTGACTTTC.